The present TCR beta chain was sequenced within a study of blood T cell repertoires in COVID-19 (dated by TCRdb to 2019 to 2021). The study in broad terms: Samples covering the acute and convalescent phases of COVID-19 were provided by collaborators in the United States, Italy and Spain. The prospective study material was composed of cDNA or gDNA derived from T cells, B-cell-depleted T cells, or PBMCs. The dataset comprised deeply sampled blood TCRbeta repertoires from subjects exposed to, actively infected with, or recovered from COVID-19. The repertoires were released in a freely available public database intended as a resource for research on the immune response to SARS-CoV-2. Samples were obtained from the ongoing ImmuneRACE study (first 160 participants) and from 1,000 to 1,500 subjects provided by 6 global collaborators. Nearly every sample came with metadata listing a de-identified subject ID, COVID-19 status, age in years and sex. HLA class I and class II types, where available, came from metadata supplied by the sample provider rather than from assay-based typing.

The germline V gene encodes CDR1 LNHDA and CDR2 SQIVND (reference sequence). Relative to germline, V is 4 bases shorter and J is 0 bases shorter, with 13 bases between their ends. The cysteine opens and the phenylalanine closes a CDR3 of 16 amino acids. The CDR3 DNA has 48 bases and is translated from base 1. Whole blood was collected in K2EDTA tubes by collaborating institutions according to the institutions' own protocols. Collaborator samples were shipped for TCRbeta analysis as frozen whole blood, isolated PBMCs, or DNA extracted from either sample type. Study-level results and caveats: The quantity of clinical and demographic metadata differed by source and by participant and was supplied without curation.

To note about this clone: This receptor's antigen is unknown. Base qualities are not provided; no much larger clone lies one nucleotide away.

The immunoSEQ Assay, a bias-controlled multiplex PCR, was used to amplify TCRbeta CDR3 regions from genomic DNA. In the paper's pipeline: The number of nucleated cells in each sample was estimated from the amplification of reference gene primers within the assay. To quantify the absolute abundance of each unique TCRbeta CDR3 rearrangement, sequence reads were collapsed and filtered. For each sample, productive Simpson clonality was calculated as the square root of Simpson's diversity index over productive rearrangements. TCRdb retrieved this table from immuneACCESS and kept in-frame rearrangements only. Not all clones are present; in checked studies, unresolved V genes account for under half, and no reason is known for the remainder. V, J and clone size were drawn from that table, and D and trimming were deduced from the DNA. Here the sample has 150,000 to 200,000 clones; about 85% occur a single time. The ten largest account for 2.1% of the sample.

This chain is built from TRBV19 and TRBJ1-3, with the D gene call left open. The source is a man in his sixties or seventies with active or convalescent COVID-19. The sample was peripheral blood. The DNA sequence reads TGTGCCAGTAGTACCCGACCAACGGGCTCTGGAAACACCATATATTTT. Translated, this gives CASSTRPTGSGNTIYF.